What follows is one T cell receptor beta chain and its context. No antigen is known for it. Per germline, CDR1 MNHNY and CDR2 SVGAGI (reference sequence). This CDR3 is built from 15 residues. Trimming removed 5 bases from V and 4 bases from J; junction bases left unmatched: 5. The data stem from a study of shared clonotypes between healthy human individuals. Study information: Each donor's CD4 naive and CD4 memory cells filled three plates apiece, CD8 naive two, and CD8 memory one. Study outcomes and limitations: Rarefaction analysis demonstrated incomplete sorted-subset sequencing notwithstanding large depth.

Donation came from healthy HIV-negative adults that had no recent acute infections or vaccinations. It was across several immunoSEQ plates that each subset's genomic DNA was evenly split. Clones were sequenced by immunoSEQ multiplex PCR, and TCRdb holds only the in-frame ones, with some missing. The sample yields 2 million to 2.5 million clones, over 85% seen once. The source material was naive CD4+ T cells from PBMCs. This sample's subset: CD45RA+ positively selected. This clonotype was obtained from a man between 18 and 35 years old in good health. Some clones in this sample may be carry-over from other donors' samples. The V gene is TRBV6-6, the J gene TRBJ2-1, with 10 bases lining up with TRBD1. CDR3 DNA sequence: TGTGCCAGCAGTCGACAGGGGGCGCAGTACAATGAGCAGTTCTTC. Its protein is CASSRQGAQYNEQFF.